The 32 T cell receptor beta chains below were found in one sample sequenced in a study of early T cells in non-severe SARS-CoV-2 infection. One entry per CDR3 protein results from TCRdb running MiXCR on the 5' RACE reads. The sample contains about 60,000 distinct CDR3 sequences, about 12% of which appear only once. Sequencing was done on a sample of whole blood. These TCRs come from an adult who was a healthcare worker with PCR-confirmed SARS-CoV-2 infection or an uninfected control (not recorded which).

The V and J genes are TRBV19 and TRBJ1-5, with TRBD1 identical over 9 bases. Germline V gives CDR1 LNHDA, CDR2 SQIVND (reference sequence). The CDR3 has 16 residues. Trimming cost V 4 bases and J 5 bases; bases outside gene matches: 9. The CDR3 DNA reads TGTGCCAGTAGTACACAGGGGGGACAGGGACATCAGCCCCAGCATTTT. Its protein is CASSTQGGQGHQPQHF.

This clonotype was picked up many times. The CDR3 coding sequence is TGTGCCAGCAGCTTAATGCAGGGCGGTAACACTGAAGCTTTCTTT. Protein: CASSLMQGGNTEAFF. The J gene is TRBJ1-1, the V gene TRBV7-6; perhaps TRBD1 as D (5 bases). Per germline, CDR1 SGHVS and CDR2 FNYEAQ. The CDR3 is 15 amino acids. V was clipped by 2 bases and J by 2 bases, with 12 bases between them. The complete variable domain, with remaining parts taken from reference TRBV7-6 and TRBJ1-1, reads GAGVSQSPRYKVTKRGQDVALRCDPISGHVSLYWYRQALGQGPEFLTYFNYEAQQDKSGLPNDRFSAERPEGSISTLTIQRTEQRDSAMYRCASSLMQGGNTEAFFGQGTRLTVV.

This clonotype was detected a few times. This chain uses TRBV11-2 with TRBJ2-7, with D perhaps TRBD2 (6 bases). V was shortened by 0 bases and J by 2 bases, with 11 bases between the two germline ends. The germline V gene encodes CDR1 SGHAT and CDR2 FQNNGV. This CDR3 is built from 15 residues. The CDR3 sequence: CASSLDSGNPYEQYF. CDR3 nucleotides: TGTGCCAGCAGCTTAGATAGCGGAAACCCCTACGAGCAGTACTTC.

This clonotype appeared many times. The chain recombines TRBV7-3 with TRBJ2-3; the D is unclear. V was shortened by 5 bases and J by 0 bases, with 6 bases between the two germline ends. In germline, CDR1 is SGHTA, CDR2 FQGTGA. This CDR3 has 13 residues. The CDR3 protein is CASSRLSTDTQYF. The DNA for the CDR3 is TGTGCCAGCAGCCGACTTAGCACAGATACGCAGTATTTT.

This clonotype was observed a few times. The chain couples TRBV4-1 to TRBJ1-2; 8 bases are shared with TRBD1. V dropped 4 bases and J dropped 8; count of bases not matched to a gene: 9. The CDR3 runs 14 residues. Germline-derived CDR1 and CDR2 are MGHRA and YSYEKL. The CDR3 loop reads CASSPDREVSGYTF. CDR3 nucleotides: TGCGCCAGCAGCCCGGACAGGGAGGTCTCAGGCTACACCTTC.

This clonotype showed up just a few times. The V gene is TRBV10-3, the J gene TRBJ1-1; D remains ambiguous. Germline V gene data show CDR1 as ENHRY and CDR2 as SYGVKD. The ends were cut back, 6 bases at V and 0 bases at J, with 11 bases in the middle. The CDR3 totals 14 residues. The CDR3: CAISSNSMNTEAFF. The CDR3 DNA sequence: TGTGCCATCAGCTCTAACAGCATGAACACTGAAGCTTTCTTT.

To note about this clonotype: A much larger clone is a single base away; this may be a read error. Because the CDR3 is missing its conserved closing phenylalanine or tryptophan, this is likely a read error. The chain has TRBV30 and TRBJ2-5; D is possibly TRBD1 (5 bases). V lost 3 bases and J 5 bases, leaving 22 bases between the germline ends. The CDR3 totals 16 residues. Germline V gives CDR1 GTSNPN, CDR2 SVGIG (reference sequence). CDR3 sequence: CAWSVHRNSARETQYI. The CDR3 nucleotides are TGTGCCTGGAGCGTCCACAGGAACTCCGCGAGGGAGACCCAGTACATC.

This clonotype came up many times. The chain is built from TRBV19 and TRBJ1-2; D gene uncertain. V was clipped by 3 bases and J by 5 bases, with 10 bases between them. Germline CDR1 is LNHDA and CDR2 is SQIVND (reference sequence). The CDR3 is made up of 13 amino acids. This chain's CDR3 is CASSIEVSYGYTF. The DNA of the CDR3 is TGTGCCAGTAGTATTGAGGTATCTTATGGCTACACCTTC.

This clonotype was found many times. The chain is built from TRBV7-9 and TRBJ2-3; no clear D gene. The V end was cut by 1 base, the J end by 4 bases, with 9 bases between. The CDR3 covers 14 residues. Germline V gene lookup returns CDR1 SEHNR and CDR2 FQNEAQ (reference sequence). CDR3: CASSLVGMADTQYF. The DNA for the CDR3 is TGTGCCAGCAGCTTAGTCGGAATGGCAGATACGCAGTATTTT. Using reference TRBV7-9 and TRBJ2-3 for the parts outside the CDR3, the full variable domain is DTGVSQNPRHKITKRGQNVTFRCDPISEHNRLYWYRQTLGQGPEFLTYFQNEAQLEKSRLLSDRFSAERPKGSFSTLEIQRTEQGDSAMYLCASSLVGMADTQYFGPGTRLTVL.

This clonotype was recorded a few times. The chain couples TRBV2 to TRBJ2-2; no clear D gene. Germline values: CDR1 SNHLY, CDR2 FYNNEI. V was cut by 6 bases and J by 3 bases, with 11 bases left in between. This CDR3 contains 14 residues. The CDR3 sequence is CASRADSYTGELFF. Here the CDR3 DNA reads TGTGCCAGCAGAGCAGACTCGTACACCGGGGAGCTGTTTTTT.

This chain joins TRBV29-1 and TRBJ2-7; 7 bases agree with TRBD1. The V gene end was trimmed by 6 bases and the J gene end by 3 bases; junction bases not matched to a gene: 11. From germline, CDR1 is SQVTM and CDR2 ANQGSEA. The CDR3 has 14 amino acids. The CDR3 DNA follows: TGCAGCGTCCGGAAATCGGACAGGTTCTACGAGCAGTACTTC. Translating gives CSVRKSDRFYEQYF.

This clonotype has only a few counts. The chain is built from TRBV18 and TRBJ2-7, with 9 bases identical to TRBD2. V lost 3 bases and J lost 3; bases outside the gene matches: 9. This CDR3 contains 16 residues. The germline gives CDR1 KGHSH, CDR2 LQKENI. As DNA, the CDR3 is TGTGCCAGCTCACCTTTGGCTAGCGGGGAAAACTACGAGCAGTACTTC. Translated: CASSPLASGENYEQYF.

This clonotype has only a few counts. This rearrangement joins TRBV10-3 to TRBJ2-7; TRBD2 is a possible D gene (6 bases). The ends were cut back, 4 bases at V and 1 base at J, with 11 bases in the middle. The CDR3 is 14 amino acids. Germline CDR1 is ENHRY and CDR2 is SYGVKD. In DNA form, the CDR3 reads TGTGCCATCAGTGGTGGGGGGTCGTCCTACGAGCAGTACTTC. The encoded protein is CAISGGGSSYEQYF.

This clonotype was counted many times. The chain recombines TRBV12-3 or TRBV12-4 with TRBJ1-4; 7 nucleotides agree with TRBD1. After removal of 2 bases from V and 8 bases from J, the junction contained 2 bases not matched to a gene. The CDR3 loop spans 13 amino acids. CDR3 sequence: CASSLYRGEKLFF. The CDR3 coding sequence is TGTGCCAGCAGTTTATACAGGGGCGAAAAACTGTTTTTT.

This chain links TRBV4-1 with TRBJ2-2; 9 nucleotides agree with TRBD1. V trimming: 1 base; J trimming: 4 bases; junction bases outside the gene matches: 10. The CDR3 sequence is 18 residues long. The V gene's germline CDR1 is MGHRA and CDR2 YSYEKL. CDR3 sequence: CASSQVFRDRVGTGELFF. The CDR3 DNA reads TGCGCCAGCAGCCAAGTATTTCGGGACAGGGTAGGCACCGGGGAGCTGTTTTTT.

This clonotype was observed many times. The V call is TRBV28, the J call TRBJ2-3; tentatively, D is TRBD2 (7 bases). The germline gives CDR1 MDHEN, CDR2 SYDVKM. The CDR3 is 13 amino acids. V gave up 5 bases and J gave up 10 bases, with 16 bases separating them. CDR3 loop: CASSGRGGPAQYF. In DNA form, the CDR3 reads TGTGCCAGCAGTGGAAGGGGGGGACCAGCGCAGTATTTT.

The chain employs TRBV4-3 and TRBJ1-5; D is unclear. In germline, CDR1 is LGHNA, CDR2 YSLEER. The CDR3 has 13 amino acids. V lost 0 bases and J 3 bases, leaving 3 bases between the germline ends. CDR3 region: CASSQDPNQPQHF. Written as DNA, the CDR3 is TGCGCCAGCAGCCAAGATCCCAATCAGCCCCAGCATTTT.

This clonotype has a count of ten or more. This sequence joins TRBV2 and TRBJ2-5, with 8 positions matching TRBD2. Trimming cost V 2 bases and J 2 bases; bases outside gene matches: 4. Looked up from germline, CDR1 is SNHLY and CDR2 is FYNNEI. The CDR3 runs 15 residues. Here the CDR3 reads CASSESGGAQETQYF. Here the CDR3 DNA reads TGTGCCAGCAGTGAATCGGGGGGGGCTCAAGAGACCCAGTACTTC.

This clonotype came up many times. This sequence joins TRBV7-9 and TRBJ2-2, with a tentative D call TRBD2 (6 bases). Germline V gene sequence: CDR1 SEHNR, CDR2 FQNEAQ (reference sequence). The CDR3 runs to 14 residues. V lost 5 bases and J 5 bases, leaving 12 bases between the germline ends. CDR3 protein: CASSGGLITGELFF. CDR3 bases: TGTGCCAGCAGCGGGGGACTGATAACCGGGGAGCTGTTTTTT.

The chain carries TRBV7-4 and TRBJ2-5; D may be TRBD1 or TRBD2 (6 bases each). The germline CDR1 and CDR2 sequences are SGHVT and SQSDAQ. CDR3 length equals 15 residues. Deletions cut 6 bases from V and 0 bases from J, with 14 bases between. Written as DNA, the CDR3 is TGTGCCAGCAGGGGGAAAGGGGGGTACCAAGAGACCCAGTACTTC. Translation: CASRGKGGYQETQYF.

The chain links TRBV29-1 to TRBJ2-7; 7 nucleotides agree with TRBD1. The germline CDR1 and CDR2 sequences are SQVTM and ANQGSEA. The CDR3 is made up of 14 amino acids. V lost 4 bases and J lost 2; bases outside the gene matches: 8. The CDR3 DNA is TGCAGCGTTGTCTTCCCGGGACAGCCCTACGAGCAGTACTTC. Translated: CSVVFPGQPYEQYF.

The CDR3 region is CASSLPGWDSPLHF. Written as DNA, the CDR3 is TGTGCCAGCAGTTTGCCGGGGTGGGATTCACCCCTCCACTTT. This chain joins TRBV12-3 or TRBV12-4 and TRBJ1-6; D is unresolved. CDR3 length: 14 amino acids. Trimming took 3 bases from V and 8 from J, leaving 11 bases between them.

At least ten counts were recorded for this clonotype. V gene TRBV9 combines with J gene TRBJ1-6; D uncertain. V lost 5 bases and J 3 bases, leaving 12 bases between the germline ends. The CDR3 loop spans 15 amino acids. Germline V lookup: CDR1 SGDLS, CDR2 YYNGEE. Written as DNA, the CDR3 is TGTGCCAGCAGTGCCTCGGACTTCTATAATTCACCCCTCCACTTT. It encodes CASSASDFYNSPLHF.

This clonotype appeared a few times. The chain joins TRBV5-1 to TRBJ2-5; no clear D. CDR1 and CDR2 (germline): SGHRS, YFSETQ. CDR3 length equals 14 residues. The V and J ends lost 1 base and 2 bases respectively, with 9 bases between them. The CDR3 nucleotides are TGCGCCAGCAGCTTGTCTAAGGATCAAGAGACCCAGTACTTC. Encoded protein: CASSLSKDQETQYF.

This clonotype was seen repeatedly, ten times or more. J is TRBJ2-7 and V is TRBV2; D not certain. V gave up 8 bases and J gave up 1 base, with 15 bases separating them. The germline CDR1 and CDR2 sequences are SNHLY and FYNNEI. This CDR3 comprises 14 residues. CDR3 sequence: CASAATTISYEQYF. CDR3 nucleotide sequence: TGTGCCAGCGCTGCGACAACAATTTCCTACGAGCAGTACTTC.

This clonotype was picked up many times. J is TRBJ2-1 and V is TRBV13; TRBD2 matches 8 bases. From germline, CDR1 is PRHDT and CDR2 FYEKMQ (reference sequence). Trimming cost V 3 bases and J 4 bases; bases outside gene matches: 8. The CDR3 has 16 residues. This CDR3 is CASSFRPGTRYNEQFF. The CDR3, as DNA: TGTGCCAGCAGCTTCCGCCCCGGGACTAGATACAATGAGCAGTTCTTC.

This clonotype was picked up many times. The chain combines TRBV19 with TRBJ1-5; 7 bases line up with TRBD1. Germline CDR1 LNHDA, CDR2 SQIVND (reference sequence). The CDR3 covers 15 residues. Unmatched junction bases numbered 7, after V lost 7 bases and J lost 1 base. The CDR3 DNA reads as TGTGCCAGTACTGAATCAGGGGGAAGCAATCAGCCCCAGCATTTT. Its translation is CASTESGGSNQPQHF.

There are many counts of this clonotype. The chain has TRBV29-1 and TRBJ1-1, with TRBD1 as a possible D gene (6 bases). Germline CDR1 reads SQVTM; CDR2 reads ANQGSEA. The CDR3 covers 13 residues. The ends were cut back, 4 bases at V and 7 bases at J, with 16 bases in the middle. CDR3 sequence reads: CSVVAGDGSEAFF. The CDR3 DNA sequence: TGCAGCGTTGTGGCAGGGGACGGTAGTGAAGCTTTCTTT.

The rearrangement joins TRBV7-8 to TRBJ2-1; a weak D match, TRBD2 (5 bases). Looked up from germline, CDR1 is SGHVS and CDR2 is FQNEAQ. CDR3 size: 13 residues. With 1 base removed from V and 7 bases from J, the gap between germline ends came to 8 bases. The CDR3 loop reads CASSLGGGNEQFF. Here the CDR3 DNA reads TGTGCCAGCAGCTTAGGTGGCGGGAATGAGCAGTTCTTC.

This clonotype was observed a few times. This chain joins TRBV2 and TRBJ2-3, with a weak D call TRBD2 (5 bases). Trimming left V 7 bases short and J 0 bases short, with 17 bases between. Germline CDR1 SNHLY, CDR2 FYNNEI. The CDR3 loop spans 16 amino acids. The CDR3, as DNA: TGTGCCAGCAATGCCGGGGTTCATTTTAGCACAGATACGCAGTATTTT. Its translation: CASNAGVHFSTDTQYF.

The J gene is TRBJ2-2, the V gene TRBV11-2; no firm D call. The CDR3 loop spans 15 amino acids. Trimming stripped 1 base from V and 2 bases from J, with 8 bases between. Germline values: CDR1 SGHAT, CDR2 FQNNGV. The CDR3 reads CASSLAAGNTGELFF. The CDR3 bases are TGTGCCAGCAGCTTAGCGGCAGGCAACACCGGGGAGCTGTTTTTT. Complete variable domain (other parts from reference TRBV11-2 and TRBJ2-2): EAGVAQSPRYKIIEKRQSVAFWCNPISGHATLYWYQQILGQGPKLLIQFQNNGVVDDSQLPKDRFSAERLKGVDSTLKIQPAKLEDSAVYLCASSLAAGNTGELFFGEGSRLTVL.

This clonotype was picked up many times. CDR3 sequence: CASSQVGGRRDYNEQFF. CDR3 nucleotide sequence: TGCGCCAGCAGCCAAGTGGGGGGCCGCAGGGACTACAATGAGCAGTTCTTC. V and J are TRBV4-1 and TRBJ2-1, with D possibly being TRBD1 or TRBD2 (6 bases each). The length of the CDR3 is 17 residues. CDR1 MGHRA and CDR2 YSYEKL come from the germline V gene. Trimming left V 1 base short and J 3 bases short, with 16 bases between.